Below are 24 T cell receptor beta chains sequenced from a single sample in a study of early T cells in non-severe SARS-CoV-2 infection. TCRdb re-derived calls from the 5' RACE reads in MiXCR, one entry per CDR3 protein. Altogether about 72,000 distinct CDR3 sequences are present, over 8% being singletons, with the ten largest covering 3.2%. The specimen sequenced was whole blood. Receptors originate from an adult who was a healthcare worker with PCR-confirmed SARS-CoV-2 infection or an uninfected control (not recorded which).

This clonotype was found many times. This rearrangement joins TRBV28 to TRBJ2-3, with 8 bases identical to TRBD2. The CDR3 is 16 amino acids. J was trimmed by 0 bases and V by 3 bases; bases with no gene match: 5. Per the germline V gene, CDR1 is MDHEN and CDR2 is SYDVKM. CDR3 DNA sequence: TGTGCCAGCAGTTTCCGGACTAGCCGAAGCACAGATACGCAGTATTTT. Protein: CASSFRTSRSTDTQYF.

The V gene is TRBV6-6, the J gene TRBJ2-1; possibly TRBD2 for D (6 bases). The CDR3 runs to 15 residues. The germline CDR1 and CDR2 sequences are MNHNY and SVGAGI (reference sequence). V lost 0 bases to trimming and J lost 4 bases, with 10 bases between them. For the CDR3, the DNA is TGTGCCAGCAGTTACTCGGTAGCGGCATACAATGAGCAGTTCTTC. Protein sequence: CASSYSVAAYNEQFF.

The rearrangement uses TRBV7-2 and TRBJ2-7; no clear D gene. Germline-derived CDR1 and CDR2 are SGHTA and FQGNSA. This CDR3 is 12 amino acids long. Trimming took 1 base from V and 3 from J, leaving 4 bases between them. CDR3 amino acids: CASSLGFYEQYF. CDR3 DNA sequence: TGTGCCAGCAGCTTAGGGTTCTACGAGCAGTACTTC.

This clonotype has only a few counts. CDR3 loop: CASSPGLAGGEDTQYF. As DNA, the CDR3 is TGTGCCAGCAGCCCGGGACTAGCGGGAGGGGAAGATACGCAGTATTTT. The rearrangement uses TRBV5-4 and TRBJ2-3; 16 bases match TRBD2. CDR3 length equals 16 residues. Unmatched junction bases numbered 4, after V lost 4 bases and J lost 5 bases. Germline values: CDR1 SGHNT, CDR2 YYREEE (reference sequence). Drawing the rest from reference TRBV5-4 and TRBJ2-3, the complete variable domain is ETGVTQSPTHLIKTRGQQVTLRCSSQSGHNTVSWYQQALGQGPQFIFQYYREEENGRGNFPPRFSGLQFPNYSSELNVNALELDDSALYLCASSPGLAGGEDTQYFGPGTRLTVL.

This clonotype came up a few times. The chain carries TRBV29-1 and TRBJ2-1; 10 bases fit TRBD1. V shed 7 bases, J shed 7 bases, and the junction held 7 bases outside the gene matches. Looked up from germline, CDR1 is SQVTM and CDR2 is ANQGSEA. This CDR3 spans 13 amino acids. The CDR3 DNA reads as TGCAGCGGGGGACAGGGGCCCGGAAATGAGCAGTTCTTC. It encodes CSGGQGPGNEQFF.

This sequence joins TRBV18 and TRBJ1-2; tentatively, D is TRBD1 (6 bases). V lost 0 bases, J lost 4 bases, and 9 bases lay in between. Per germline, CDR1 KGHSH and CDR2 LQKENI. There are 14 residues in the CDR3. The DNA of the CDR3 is TGTGCCAGCTCACCACCTTTACAGGGCTATGGCTACACCTTC. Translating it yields CASSPPLQGYGYTF.

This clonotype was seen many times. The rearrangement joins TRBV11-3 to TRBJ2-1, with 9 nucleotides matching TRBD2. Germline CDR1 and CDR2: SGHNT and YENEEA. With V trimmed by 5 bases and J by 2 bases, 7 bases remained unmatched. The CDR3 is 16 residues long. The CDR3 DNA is TGTGCCAGCAGCGGGAATAGCGGGAGAGCCTACAATGAGCAGTTCTTC. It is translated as CASSGNSGRAYNEQFF.

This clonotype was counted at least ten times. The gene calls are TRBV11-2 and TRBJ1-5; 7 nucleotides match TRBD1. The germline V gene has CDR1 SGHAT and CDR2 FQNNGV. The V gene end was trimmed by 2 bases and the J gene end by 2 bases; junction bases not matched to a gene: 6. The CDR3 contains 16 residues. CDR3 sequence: CASSLSRQGGNQPQHF. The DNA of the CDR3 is TGTGCCAGCAGCTTAAGCCGACAGGGCGGCAATCAGCCCCAGCATTTT.

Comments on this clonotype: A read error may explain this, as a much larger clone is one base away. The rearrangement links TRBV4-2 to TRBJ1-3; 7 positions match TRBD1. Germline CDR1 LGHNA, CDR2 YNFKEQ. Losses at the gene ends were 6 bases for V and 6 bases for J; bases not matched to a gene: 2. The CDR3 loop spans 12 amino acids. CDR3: CASSGTENTIYF. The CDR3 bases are TGTGCCAGCAGTGGGACAGAAAACACCATATATTTT.

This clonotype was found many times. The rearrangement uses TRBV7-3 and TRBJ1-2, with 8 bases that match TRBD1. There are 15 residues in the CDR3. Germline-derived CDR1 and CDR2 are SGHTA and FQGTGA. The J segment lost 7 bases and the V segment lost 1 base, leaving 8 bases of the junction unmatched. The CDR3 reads CASSLSRTGLSGYTF. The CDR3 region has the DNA TGTGCCAGCAGCTTAAGTAGGACAGGGTTAAGTGGCTACACCTTC.

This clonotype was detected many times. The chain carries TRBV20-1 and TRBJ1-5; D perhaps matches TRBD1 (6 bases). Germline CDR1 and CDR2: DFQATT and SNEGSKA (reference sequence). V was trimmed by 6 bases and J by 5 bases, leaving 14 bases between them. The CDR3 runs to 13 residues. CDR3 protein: CSAGTRSDQPQHF. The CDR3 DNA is TGCAGTGCCGGGACAAGGAGTGATCAGCCCCAGCATTTT.

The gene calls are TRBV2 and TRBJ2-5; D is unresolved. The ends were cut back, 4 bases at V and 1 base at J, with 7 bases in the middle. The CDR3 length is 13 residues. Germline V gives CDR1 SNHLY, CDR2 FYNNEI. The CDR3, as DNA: TGTGCCAGCAGTGTCTTCAGCCAAGAGACCCAGTACTTC. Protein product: CASSVFSQETQYF. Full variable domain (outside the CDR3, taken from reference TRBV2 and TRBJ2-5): EPEVTQTPSHQVTQMGQEVILRCVPISNHLYFYWYRQILGQKVEFLVSFYNNEISEKSEIFDDQFSVERPDGSNFTLKIRSTKLEDSAMYFCASSVFSQETQYFGPGTRLLVL.

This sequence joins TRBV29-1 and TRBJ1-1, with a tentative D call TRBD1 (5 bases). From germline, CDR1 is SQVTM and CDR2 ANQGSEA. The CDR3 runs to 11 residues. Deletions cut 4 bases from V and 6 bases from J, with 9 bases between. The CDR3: CSVAGTSEAFF. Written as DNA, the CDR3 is TGCAGCGTTGCCGGGACGTCTGAAGCTTTCTTT.

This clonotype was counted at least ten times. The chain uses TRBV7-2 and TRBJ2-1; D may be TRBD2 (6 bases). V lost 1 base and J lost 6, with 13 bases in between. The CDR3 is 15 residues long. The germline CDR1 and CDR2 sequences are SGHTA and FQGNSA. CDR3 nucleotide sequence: TGTGCCAGCAGCTTAGGGCAGGCCGGGGGCAATGAGCAGTTCTTC. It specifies CASSLGQAGGNEQFF.

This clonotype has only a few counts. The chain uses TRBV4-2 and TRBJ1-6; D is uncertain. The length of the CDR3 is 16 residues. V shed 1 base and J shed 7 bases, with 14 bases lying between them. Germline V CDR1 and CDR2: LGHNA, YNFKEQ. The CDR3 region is CASSQGPMGWNSPLHF. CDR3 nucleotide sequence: TGTGCCAGCAGCCAAGGGCCCATGGGGTGGAATTCACCCCTCCACTTT.

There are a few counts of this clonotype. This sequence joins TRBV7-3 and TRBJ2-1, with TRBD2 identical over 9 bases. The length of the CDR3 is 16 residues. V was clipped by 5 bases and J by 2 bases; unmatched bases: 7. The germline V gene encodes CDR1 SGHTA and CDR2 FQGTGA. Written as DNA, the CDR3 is TGTGCCAGCAGCCCTCTAGCGGGACCTGCCTACAATGAGCAGTTCTTC. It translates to CASSPLAGPAYNEQFF. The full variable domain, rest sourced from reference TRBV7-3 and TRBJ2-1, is GAGVSQTPSNKVTEKGKYVELRCDPISGHTALYWYRQSLGQGPEFLIYFQGTGAADDSGLPNDRFFAVRPEGSVSTLKIQRTERGDSAVYLCASSPLAGPAYNEQFFGPGTRLTVL.

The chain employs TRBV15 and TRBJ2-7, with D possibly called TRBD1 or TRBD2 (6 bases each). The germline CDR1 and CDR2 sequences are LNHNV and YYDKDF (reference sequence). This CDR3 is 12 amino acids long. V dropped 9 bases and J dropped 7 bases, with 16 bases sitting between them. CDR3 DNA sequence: TGTGCCACAGGGGACCGGGGGCTGGAGCAGTACTTC. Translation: CATGDRGLEQYF.

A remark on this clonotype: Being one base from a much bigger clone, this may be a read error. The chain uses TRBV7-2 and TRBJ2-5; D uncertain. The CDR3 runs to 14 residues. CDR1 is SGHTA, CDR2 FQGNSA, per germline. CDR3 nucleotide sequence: TGTGCCACCAGCTTTAATGCGTACCAAGAGACCCAGTACTTC. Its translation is CATSFNAYQETQYF.

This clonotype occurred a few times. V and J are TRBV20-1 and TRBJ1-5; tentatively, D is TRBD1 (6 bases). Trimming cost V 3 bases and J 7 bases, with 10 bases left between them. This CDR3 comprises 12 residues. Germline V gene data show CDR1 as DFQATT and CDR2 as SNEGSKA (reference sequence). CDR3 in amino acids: CSASEGGQPQHF. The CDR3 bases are TGCAGTGCTAGCGAGGGGGGCCAGCCCCAGCATTTT.

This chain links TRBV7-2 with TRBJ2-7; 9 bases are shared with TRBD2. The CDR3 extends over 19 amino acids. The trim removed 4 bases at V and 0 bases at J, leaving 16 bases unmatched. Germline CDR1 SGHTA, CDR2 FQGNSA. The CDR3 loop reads CASSSRPGSGRPNSYEQYF. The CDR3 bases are TGTGCCAGCAGCTCCCGCCCGGGTAGCGGGAGACCGAACTCCTACGAGCAGTACTTC.

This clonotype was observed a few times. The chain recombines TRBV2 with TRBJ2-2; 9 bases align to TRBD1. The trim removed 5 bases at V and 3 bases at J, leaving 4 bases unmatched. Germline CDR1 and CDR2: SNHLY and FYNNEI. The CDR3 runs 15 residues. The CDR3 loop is CASSRTGADTGELFF. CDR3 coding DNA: TGTGCCAGCAGTAGGACAGGGGCTGACACCGGGGAGCTGTTTTTT.

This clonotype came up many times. The CDR3 DNA follows: TGCAGTGCTAGAGTAGAGACAGGTGGAGATACGCAGTATTTT. It codes for CSARVETGGDTQYF. This chain joins TRBV20-1 and TRBJ2-3; a possible D gene is TRBD1 (6 bases). The germline gives CDR1 DFQATT, CDR2 SNEGSKA (reference sequence). There are 14 residues in the CDR3. The germline V and J ends were trimmed by 1 base and 5 bases, with 13 bases remaining between them.

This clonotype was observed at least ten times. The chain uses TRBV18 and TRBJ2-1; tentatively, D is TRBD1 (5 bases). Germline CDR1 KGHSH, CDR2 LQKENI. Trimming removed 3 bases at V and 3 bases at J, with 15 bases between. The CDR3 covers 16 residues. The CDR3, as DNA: TGTGCCAGCTCACCGACAGCTGGGGTCCTCTACAATGAGCAGTTCTTC. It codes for CASSPTAGVLYNEQFF.

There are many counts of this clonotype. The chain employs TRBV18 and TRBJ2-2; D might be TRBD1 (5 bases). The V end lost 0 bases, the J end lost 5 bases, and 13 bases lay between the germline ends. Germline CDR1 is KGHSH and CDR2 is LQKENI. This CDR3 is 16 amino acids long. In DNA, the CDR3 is TGTGCCAGCTCACCACCAAGGGGAACCGGGACCGGGGAGCTGTTTTTT. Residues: CASSPPRGTGTGELFF.